The next 24 T cell receptor beta chains were all read from a single sample in a study of T cell repertoires in cytomegalovirus infection. From the reads, TCRdb called clonotypes with MiXCR, one entry per CDR3 protein. The data show approximately 700,000 distinct CDR3 sequences, 35% to 45% seen once. Sequencing used PBMCs. All receptors derive from a human donor in good health (CMV status not recorded). Some clones in this sample may be carry-over from other donors' samples.

The chain links TRBV20-1 to TRBJ2-2, with unresolved D. Germline CDR1 reads DFQATT; CDR2 reads SNEGSKA (reference sequence). Trimming cost V 5 bases and J 2 bases, with 9 bases left between them. The CDR3 consists of 13 residues. DNA of the CDR3: TGCAGTGCTGCTGATTTTAACACCGGGGAGCTGTTTTTT. Its protein product is CSAADFNTGELFF.

Remarks on this clonotype: Here the CDR3 omits its conserved ending phenylalanine or tryptophan, so a read error is the likely source. The CDR3 nucleotides are TGTGCCAGCAGTGCGGTCCTCGCCCCTTACGAGCAGTACTTA. Amino acids: CASSAVLAPYEQYL. This sequence joins TRBV28 and TRBJ2-7; D is unclear. The V gene lost 5 bases and the J gene lost 4 bases, with 15 bases spanning the gap. The length of the CDR3 is 14 residues. Per germline, CDR1 MDHEN and CDR2 SYDVKM.

The rearrangement links TRBV18 to TRBJ1-6, with D hard to call. The V gene lost 4 bases and the J gene lost 6 bases, with 13 bases spanning the gap. From germline, CDR1 is KGHSH and CDR2 LQKENI. This CDR3 is 15 amino acids long. CDR3 nucleotide sequence: TGTGCCAGCTCACTACTGGACGGCTTTAATTCACCCCTCCACTTT. Its translation: CASSLLDGFNSPLHF.

CDR3 coding DNA: TGTGCCAGCAGTTTTAGGAGTCCAGACCGCTATGGCTACACCTTC. It is translated as CASSFRSPDRYGYTF. The chain is built from TRBV28 and TRBJ1-2; D gene uncertain. From germline, CDR1 is MDHEN and CDR2 SYDVKM. Deletions cut 3 bases from V and 4 bases from J, with 15 bases between. The CDR3 has 15 amino acids.

This clonotype appeared a few times. V usage is TRBV12-3 or TRBV12-4 and J usage is TRBJ2-7; 10 bases fit TRBD2. J lost 7 bases, V lost 5 bases, and 8 bases had no gene match. CDR3 size: 14 residues. CDR3 loop: CASSRAGGPMEQYF. CDR3 in DNA: TGTGCCAGCAGTCGAGCGGGAGGGCCGATGGAGCAGTACTTC.

The chain employs TRBV12-3 or TRBV12-4 and TRBJ2-1; no definite D call. V dropped 3 bases and J dropped 5 bases, with 8 bases sitting between them. This CDR3 has 13 residues. Here the CDR3 DNA reads TGTGCCAGCAGTTTTCGTCTTAACAATGAGCAGTTCTTC. Translation gives CASSFRLNNEQFF.

The sample holds a few counts of this clonotype. V and J are TRBV28 and TRBJ1-1; D is ambiguous. V was cut by 2 bases and J by 1 base, with 8 bases left in between. CDR1 and CDR2 from the germline V gene are MDHEN and SYDVKM. The length of the CDR3 is 14 residues. CDR3 sequence: CASSLQITNTEAFF. CDR3 nucleotides: TGTGCCAGCAGTTTACAGATTACGAACACTGAAGCTTTCTTT.

The rearrangement uses TRBV20-1 and TRBJ1-1; TRBD1 aligns across 7 bases. Trimming cost V 6 bases and J 3 bases; bases outside gene matches: 13. Per the germline V gene, CDR1 is DFQATT and CDR2 is SNEGSKA (reference sequence). This CDR3 contains 15 residues. The CDR3 reads CSANEGARVHTEAFF. The CDR3 DNA sequence: TGCAGTGCCAACGAGGGGGCGCGAGTACACACTGAAGCTTTCTTT.

This clonotype has only a few counts. The chain uses TRBV7-8 and TRBJ2-5; 9 bases agree with TRBD1. The germline gives CDR1 SGHVS, CDR2 FQNEAQ. CDR3 length: 16 residues. With 1 base clipped from V and 4 bases from J, the junction kept 7 bases outside the gene matches. Here the CDR3 DNA reads TGTGCCAGCAGCTTAGAGGGGACAGGGAAAGGAGAGACCCAGTACTTC. Residues: CASSLEGTGKGETQYF.

The V and J genes are TRBV20-1 and TRBJ1-1; tentative D call: TRBD1 (5 bases). There are 15 residues in the CDR3. Germline V gene lookup returns CDR1 DFQATT and CDR2 SNEGSKA (reference sequence). Trimming shortened V by 3 bases and J by 11 bases, and 25 bases separated the two germline ends. The CDR3 DNA reads TGCAGTGCTAGGGGGCAGGGCTCGATCCCCGGACCGGCTTTCTTT. It encodes CSARGQGSIPGPAFF.

The chain is built from TRBV6-1 and TRBJ1-1, with a possible D match to TRBD1 (6 bases). CDR1 is MNHNS, CDR2 SASEGT, per germline. The V end lost 6 bases, the J end lost 1 base, and 12 bases lay between the germline ends. The CDR3 contains 14 residues. The CDR3 region is CASRDRLQNTEAFF. The DNA for the CDR3 is TGTGCCAGCAGAGACAGGCTTCAGAACACTGAAGCTTTCTTT.

The CDR3 DNA follows: TGTGCCAGCAGCCCCCCCGGGACGTACAGTGGTGAGCAGTTCTTC. Protein sequence: CASSPPGTYSGEQFF. The gene calls are TRBV28 and TRBJ2-1; D is possibly TRBD1 or TRBD2 (5 bases each). The CDR3 is 15 residues long. Germline V gene lookup returns CDR1 MDHEN and CDR2 SYDVKM. The V and J ends lost 6 bases and 9 bases respectively, with 21 bases between them.

The V gene is TRBV10-3, the J gene TRBJ1-3, with TRBD1 identical over 7 bases. Trimming cost V 0 bases and J 3 bases; bases outside gene matches: 11. The V gene's germline CDR1 is ENHRY and CDR2 SYGVKD. The CDR3 extends over 18 amino acids. CDR3 residues: CAISESPDREPYGNTIYF. CDR3 in DNA: TGTGCCATCAGTGAGTCTCCTGACAGGGAACCATATGGAAACACCATATATTTT.

This clonotype has only a few counts. The genes are TRBV5-6 and TRBJ2-7, with D possibly matching TRBD2 (5 bases). V lost 0 bases, J lost 4 bases, and 14 bases lay in between. Germline V gene lookup returns CDR1 SGHDT and CDR2 YYEEEE. This CDR3 comprises 15 residues. The CDR3 sequence: CASSLVRGRWYEQYF. CDR3 DNA sequence: TGTGCCAGCAGCTTGGTTCGAGGGCGGTGGTACGAGCAGTACTTC.

The chain recombines TRBV19 with TRBJ2-3, with D maybe TRBD2 (5 bases). V gave up 3 bases and J gave up 5 bases, with 15 bases separating them. Germline CDR1 reads LNHDA; CDR2 reads SQIVND (reference sequence). This CDR3 is built from 15 residues. CDR3 nucleotide sequence: TGTGCCAGTAGTATCTTTCAACTAGACGGAGATACGCAGTATTTT. Protein product: CASSIFQLDGDTQYF. The full variable domain, in which reference TRBV19 and TRBJ2-3 provide the parts outside the CDR3, is DGGITQSPKYLFRKEGQNVTLSCEQNLNHDAMYWYRQDPGQGLRLIYYSQIVNDFQKGDIAEGYSVSREKKESFPLTVTSAQKNPTAFYLCASSIFQLDGDTQYFGPGTRLTVL.

The gene calls are TRBV6-1 and TRBJ1-6, with unresolved D. This CDR3 spans 13 amino acids. Trimming took off 3 bases at V and 8 bases at J, with 8 bases between the two ends. CDR1 and CDR2 (germline): MNHNS, SASEGT. The CDR3 DNA reads as TGTGCCAGCAGTGATCAAACAGATTCACCCCTCCACTTT. Translated, it gives CASSDQTDSPLHF.

The rearrangement links TRBV28 to TRBJ1-2; D is possibly TRBD1 (6 bases). CDR1 is MDHEN, CDR2 SYDVKM, per germline. This CDR3 is built from 13 residues. V gave up 7 bases and J gave up 6 bases, with 15 bases separating them. The CDR3 sequence is CASKTWGAHGYTF. CDR3 nucleotide sequence: TGTGCCAGCAAGACTTGGGGGGCGCATGGCTACACCTTC.

V is TRBV5-5 and J is TRBJ1-2, with 7 bases fitting TRBD1. After removal of 4 bases from V and 1 base from J, the junction contained 4 bases not matched to a gene. The length of the CDR3 is 14 residues. The germline V gene has CDR1 SGHKS and CDR2 YYEKEE (reference sequence). The CDR3 here is CASSVGTDNYGYTF. CDR3 coding DNA: TGTGCCAGCAGCGTCGGGACAGATAACTATGGCTACACCTTC.

V is TRBV28 and J is TRBJ2-7; 8 nucleotides agree with TRBD1. Germline V gene data show CDR1 as MDHEN and CDR2 as SYDVKM. The J segment lost 4 bases and the V segment lost 6 bases, leaving 11 bases of the junction unmatched. The CDR3 length is 15 residues. The CDR3 bases are TGTGCCAGCAGAGGACAGGGAAACATGATTTACGAGCAGTACTTC. Protein sequence: CASRGQGNMIYEQYF.

A few counts support this clonotype. The J gene is TRBJ1-2, the V gene TRBV15; D uncertain. The CDR3 contains 14 residues. Trimming cost V 3 bases and J 4 bases, with 12 bases left between them. In germline, CDR1 is LNHNV, CDR2 YYDKDF (reference sequence). The CDR3 spells CATSSDVRTYGYTF. CDR3 coding DNA: TGTGCCACCAGCAGCGATGTCAGGACCTATGGCTACACCTTC.

This clonotype was seen only a few times. In nucleotides, the CDR3 is TGTGCCAGTAGTAAAGGACCTACCTACGAGCAGTACTTC. Translation gives CASSKGPTYEQYF. The V and J genes are TRBV19 and TRBJ2-7; D gene unclear. CDR1 is LNHDA, CDR2 SQIVND, per germline (reference sequence). V was clipped by 4 bases and J by 2 bases, with 9 bases between them. The CDR3 runs 13 residues.

This clonotype was detected a few times. The J gene is TRBJ1-1, the V gene TRBV19, with D possibly matching TRBD1 (5 bases). Germline CDR1 and CDR2: LNHDA and SQIVND (reference sequence). The CDR3 runs to 15 residues. Deletions cut 3 bases from V and 1 base from J, with 12 bases between. Written as DNA, the CDR3 is TGTGCCAGTAGTATGGGGGACTCGGGGAACACTGAAGCTTTCTTT. Amino acid sequence: CASSMGDSGNTEAFF.

This clonotype was found a few times. V is TRBV28 and J is TRBJ1-2, with D unclear. This CDR3 region has 14 residues. Trimming shortened V by 6 bases and J by 5 bases, and 16 bases separated the two germline ends. Looked up from germline, CDR1 is MDHEN and CDR2 is SYDVKM. In DNA, the CDR3 is TGTGCCAGCAGATCGGTCCTATCATTATATGGCTACACCTTC. It is translated as CASRSVLSLYGYTF.

The chain has TRBV12-3 or TRBV12-4 and TRBJ1-2; maybe TRBD1 (6 bases). The CDR3 loop spans 17 amino acids. Deletions cut 5 bases from V and 2 bases from J, with 21 bases between. CDR3 amino acids: CASSPTRIFQGNYGYTF. DNA of the CDR3: TGTGCCAGCAGTCCGACGCGGATATTTCAGGGGAACTATGGCTACACCTTC.